The present entry profiles one T cell receptor (beta chain) with its context. This specimen belongs to a study of T-cell memory formation after mild COVID-19. Looking at the study overall: In these data, TCR clusters were largely donor specific.

Per the germline V gene, CDR1 is SEHNR and CDR2 is FQNEAQ (reference sequence). The CDR3 has 14 residues. V lost 4 bases to trimming and J lost 5 bases, with 11 bases between them. TCRdb analysed the 5' RACE reads with MiXCR anew, one entry per CDR3 protein. This sample yields 550,000 to 700,000 distinct CDR3 sequences, of which 15% to 20% are seen a single time; about 7.5% belongs to the top ten. This sequence originates from an adult woman who had mild COVID-19 (a few samples of this study predate the infection). Cell type and time point are not known. V gene TRBV7-9 combines with J gene TRBJ1-4; D not resolved. The sequenced sample consisted of PBMCs or a T cell subset sorted from them (not recorded which). CDR3 DNA sequence: TGTGCCAGCAGCTGGACTGAACGCAATGAAAAACTGTTTTTT. Its protein is CASSWTERNEKLFF.